Shown below are 25 T cell receptor beta chains from a single sample sequenced in a study of read filtering for tumor transcriptome and immune sequencing. This library used about 400 ng RNA and molecular barcoded adaptors spanning alpha/delta and beta/gamma chains. In TCRdb, the reads were re-called with MiXCR into one record per CDR3 protein. The sample contains some 130,000 distinct CDR3 sequences, about 13% of which appear only once. Source material: a population of CD138-negative cells sorted from bone marrow. The receptors come from a donor aged 40 or older with multiple myeloma.

The chain joins TRBV10-3 to TRBJ2-4, with D perhaps assigned TRBD1 or TRBD2 (6 bases each). Germline CDR1 ENHRY, CDR2 SYGVKD. This CDR3 has 16 amino acids. V was trimmed by 5 bases and J by 4 bases, leaving 18 bases between them. CDR3 coding DNA: TGTGCCATCAGTCAGGGGATGACCAGCGGGAAAAACATTCAGTACTTC. Translating it yields CAISQGMTSGKNIQYF.

In DNA form, the CDR3 reads TGTGCCAGCGGCCTAGTGAAGGGTTACAATGAGCAGTTCTTC. Amino acids: CASGLVKGYNEQFF. J is TRBJ2-1 and V is TRBV7-9; D remains ambiguous. From germline, CDR1 is SEHNR and CDR2 FQNEAQ (reference sequence). The V end was cut by 8 bases, the J end by 4 bases, with 15 bases between. This CDR3 is 14 amino acids long.

This clonotype was picked up a small number of times. V gene TRBV4-3 combines with J gene TRBJ2-5; D possibly uses TRBD1 or TRBD2 (5 bases each). The CDR3 extends over 15 amino acids. V lost 3 bases and J 4 bases, leaving 15 bases between the germline ends. Germline loops: CDR1 LGHNA, CDR2 YSLEER. The CDR3 coding sequence is TGCGCCAGCAGCCAGGGACCAAGTCGAGGAGAGACCCAGTACTTC. Its translation is CASSQGPSRGETQYF.

This clonotype was seen repeatedly, ten times or more. The chain is built from TRBV20-1 and TRBJ2-7, with a weak D call TRBD1 (5 bases). The CDR3 sequence is 12 residues long. Trimming cost V 3 bases and J 2 bases, with 8 bases left between them. The germline CDR1 and CDR2 sequences are DFQATT and SNEGSKA (reference sequence). The CDR3 region is CSASVRAYEQYF. The CDR3 region has the DNA TGCAGTGCTAGTGTCAGGGCCTACGAGCAGTACTTC.

The chain joins TRBV27 to TRBJ1-1; TRBD1 aligns across 9 bases. Looked up from germline, CDR1 is MNHEY and CDR2 is SMNVEV (reference sequence). V dropped 8 bases and J dropped 1; count of bases not matched to a gene: 17. The CDR3 extends over 18 amino acids. CDR3: CASPGVRQGGLRNTEAFF. CDR3 bases: TGTGCCAGCCCTGGAGTCCGACAGGGGGGTTTGAGGAACACTGAAGCTTTCTTT.

This clonotype was detected many times. The chain joins TRBV7-6 to TRBJ2-1; TRBD2 matches at 10 bases. Germline-derived CDR1 and CDR2 are SGHVS and FNYEAQ. The CDR3 extends over 15 amino acids. V lost 3 bases to trimming and J lost 3 bases; unmatched junction nucleotides: 2. CDR3 sequence reads: CASSLQREGYNEQFF. The CDR3 DNA reads as TGTGCCAGCAGCTTGCAGCGGGAGGGCTACAATGAGCAGTTCTTC. Full variable domain (outside the CDR3, taken from reference TRBV7-6 and TRBJ2-1): GAGVSQSPRYKVTKRGQDVALRCDPISGHVSLYWYRQALGQGPEFLTYFNYEAQQDKSGLPNDRFSAERPEGSISTLTIQRTEQRDSAMYRCASSLQREGYNEQFFGPGTRLTVL.

This clonotype was seen at least ten times. The chain links TRBV11-2 to TRBJ2-3; 11 bases agree with TRBD2. The V gene's germline CDR1 is SGHAT and CDR2 FQNNGV. CDR3 length: 18 amino acids. Trimming cost V 4 bases and J 6 bases; bases outside gene matches: 15. The CDR3, as DNA: TGTGCCAGCAGCTCCACAAGGACTAGCGGGCGATTTAGGGATACGCAGTATTTT. Amino acid sequence: CASSSTRTSGRFRDTQYF.

There are many counts of this clonotype. V gene TRBV7-9 combines with J gene TRBJ1-1; TRBD1 might be the D (6 bases). The CDR3 is made up of 14 amino acids. V lost 5 bases to trimming and J lost 5 bases, with 15 bases between them. Germline CDR1 and CDR2: SEHNR and FQNEAQ (reference sequence). Here the CDR3 DNA reads TGTGCCAGCAGCCTTGGGACACCTTCTACTGAAGCTTTCTTT. Translated, it gives CASSLGTPSTEAFF.

The sample holds many counts of this clonotype. CDR3 protein: CASRPEANLYEQYF. CDR3 in DNA: TGTGCCAGCAGGCCGGAGGCTAACCTCTACGAGCAGTACTTC. V gene TRBV6-6 combines with J gene TRBJ2-7, with a possible D match to TRBD2 (5 bases). The germline V gene has CDR1 MNHNY and CDR2 SVGAGI (reference sequence). Trimming removed 6 bases at V and 3 bases at J, with 15 bases between. The CDR3 contains 14 residues.

This clonotype occurred many times. The chain employs TRBV15 and TRBJ2-7; D could derive from TRBD1 or TRBD2 (5 bases each). The germline V gene has CDR1 LNHNV and CDR2 YYDKDF (reference sequence). The ends were cut back, 6 bases at V and 0 bases at J, with 15 bases in the middle. The CDR3 spans 15 residues. The CDR3 DNA reads TGTGCCACCAGGTCGTACCGGGACGACTCCTACGAGCAGTACTTC. Translation gives CATRSYRDDSYEQYF.

On this clonotype: This clone may be a read error of a much larger clone one base away. The V and J genes are TRBV19 and TRBJ1-2, with unresolved D. Germline CDR1 LNHDA, CDR2 SQIVND (reference sequence). The CDR3 is made up of 15 amino acids. The DNA of the CDR3 is TGTGCCAGTAACTACCGGACGGAGGTATTCTATGGCTGCACCTTC. Translation gives CASNYRTEVFYGCTF.

This clonotype showed up just a few times. The chain couples TRBV23-1 to TRBJ2-3; 8 nucleotides align to TRBD1. TRBV23-1 carries the ORF label, with uncertain function. V gave up 6 bases and J gave up 2 bases; unmatched junction bases: 7. The CDR3 covers 15 residues. The CDR3 DNA sequence: TGCGCCAGCAGCCGACCGGGACAGGACACAGATACGCAGTATTTT. Translated, it gives CASSRPGQDTDTQYF.

This clonotype has at least ten counts. This chain uses TRBV6-6 with TRBJ2-1; 9 bases match TRBD1. V lost 0 bases and J lost 10; bases outside the gene matches: 7. Per germline, CDR1 MNHNY and CDR2 SVGAGI (reference sequence). The CDR3 loop spans 15 amino acids. The CDR3 loop is CASSYSTGTGNEQFF. The CDR3 DNA sequence: TGTGCCAGCAGTTACTCGACAGGGACAGGGAACGAGCAGTTCTTC.

Concerning this clonotype itself: A much larger clone differs by one base, so this may be a read error. The J gene is TRBJ2-1, the V gene TRBV12-5, with 12 positions matching TRBD2. V was pared by 5 bases and J by 0 bases, with 5 bases of the junction left unmatched. Germline lookup yields CDR1 LGHNT and CDR2 FRNRAP. This CDR3 region has 17 residues. The CDR3 nucleotides read TGTGCTAGTGGTCATCCGACTAGCGGGAGCTCCTACAATGAGCAGTTCTTC. Protein: CASGHPTSGSSYNEQFF.

As concerns this clonotype: A much larger clone lies a single base off, so this may be a read error. This chain connects TRBV11-1 to TRBJ2-7; a possible D gene is TRBD2 (6 bases). CDR1 SGHAT and CDR2 FQDESV come from the germline V gene (reference sequence). This CDR3 has 15 residues. Trimming stripped 5 bases from V and 2 bases from J, with 16 bases between. The CDR3 sequence is CASSRGNSGAYEQYF. In DNA form, the CDR3 reads TGTGCCAGCAGCCGCGGGAATAGCGGAGCCTACGAGCAGTACTTC.

For this clonotype: A much bigger clone sits one base away, suggesting this may be a read error. The chain has TRBV6-2 or TRBV6-3 and TRBJ1-6; 9 nucleotides align to TRBD1. Germline V gives CDR1 MNHEY, CDR2 SVGEGT. This CDR3 is 15 amino acids long. The DNA of the CDR3 is TGTGCCAGCAGTGAGGACAGGGGCAGGAATTCATCCCTCCACTTT. It translates to CASSEDRGRNSSLHF.

This clonotype came up many times. The chain recombines TRBV7-2 with TRBJ2-1, with 8 positions matching TRBD2. From germline, CDR1 is SGHTA and CDR2 FQGNSA. Trimming cost V 5 bases and J 2 bases; bases outside gene matches: 8. CDR3 size: 16 residues. CDR3 in amino acids: CASSTSGSTAYNEQFF. The CDR3 nucleotides are TGTGCCAGCAGCACCAGCGGGAGTACTGCCTACAATGAGCAGTTCTTC.

This clonotype was counted between two and nine times. The gene calls are TRBV19 and TRBJ2-2; D uncertain. The germline V gene encodes CDR1 LNHDA and CDR2 SQIVND (reference sequence). The CDR3 is 16 residues long. Trimming left V 0 bases short and J 2 bases short, with 10 bases between. The CDR3 sequence is CASSIDVSLNTGELFF. CDR3 nucleotides: TGTGCCAGTAGTATAGATGTTAGCCTCAACACCGGGGAGCTGTTTTTT.

In this sample, this clonotype turned up many times. One end of the junction varies from germline; a read error may be responsible. The genes are TRBV6-6 and TRBJ2-1; possible D gene TRBD2, 6 bases. CDR3 length equals 12 residues. Germline CDR1 is MNHNY and CDR2 is SVGAGI (reference sequence). This CDR3 is CASSSGSSEVLF. The CDR3 DNA sequence: TGTGCCAGCAGTAGTGGTTCTAGCGAAGTTCTTTTT.

This clonotype came up many times. This chain links TRBV2 with TRBJ2-1; weak D call: TRBD1 (6 bases). Trimming took off 7 bases at V and 1 base at J, with 14 bases between the two ends. Germline V gives CDR1 SNHLY, CDR2 FYNNEI. The CDR3 sequence is 15 residues long. The CDR3 loop reads CASIEGEGSYNEQFF. In DNA, the CDR3 is TGTGCCAGCATTGAGGGGGAAGGGTCCTACAATGAGCAGTTCTTC.

The V and J genes are TRBV29-1 and TRBJ2-2; TRBD1 is a possible D gene (6 bases). Trimming cost V 7 bases and J 2 bases, with 14 bases left between them. The germline CDR1 and CDR2 sequences are SQVTM and ANQGSEA. The CDR3 totals 14 residues. CDR3 residues: CSAVGQLNTGELFF. The CDR3 DNA sequence: TGCAGCGCCGTGGGACAACTCAACACCGGGGAGCTGTTTTTT.

This clonotype has only one observation. This may arise from a read error, as a much more abundant clone is one base away. The chain is built from TRBV5-1 and TRBJ2-5; 10 nucleotides match TRBD1. The CDR3 has 14 residues. CDR1 is SGHRS and CDR2 is YFSETQ in the germline V gene. CDR3 sequence (DNA): TGCGCCAGCAGCTTGGGGACAGGGGGAGAGAGCCAGTACTTC. As protein: CASSLGTGGESQYF.

Many counts were recorded for this clonotype. The CDR3 DNA reads as TGCGCCAGCAGCTTGGAGACGGGTGAGCAGTACTTC. It specifies CASSLETGEQYF. The chain carries TRBV5-1 and TRBJ2-7; no reliable D call. V was trimmed by 0 bases and J by 7 bases, leaving 8 bases between them. The CDR3 runs 12 residues. CDR1 and CDR2 (germline): SGHRS, YFSETQ.

This clonotype was seen a few times. Here the CDR3 DNA reads TGTGCCAGCCTCGACGAAGAGAAAAACATTCAGTACTTC. Encoded protein: CASLDEEKNIQYF. This chain connects TRBV9 to TRBJ2-4; D is undetermined. V was shortened by 7 bases and J by 4 bases, with 12 bases between the two germline ends. Germline values: CDR1 SGDLS, CDR2 YYNGEE. This CDR3 comprises 13 residues.

This clonotype was picked up many times. V is TRBV20-1 and J is TRBJ2-1, with a tentative D call TRBD1 (6 bases). Germline values: CDR1 DFQATT, CDR2 SNEGSKA (reference sequence). The V and J ends lost 4 bases and 4 bases respectively, with 14 bases between them. This CDR3 has 14 residues. CDR3 loop: CSAIPGTPYNEQFF. CDR3 nucleotides: TGCAGTGCTATCCCCGGGACACCATACAATGAGCAGTTCTTC.